The 20 T cell receptor beta chains below come from one sample, sequenced in a study of blood T cell repertoires in COVID-19. Method: immunoSEQ multiplex PCR; TCRdb's copy keeps in-frame clones and lacks some. The sample includes 81,000 or so clones, roughly 83% of them seen just once. Sequencing was carried out using peripheral blood. These receptors came from a man over 45 with active COVID-19.

The J gene is TRBJ1-2, the V gene TRBV7-2; 9 bases align to TRBD1. CDR3 length: 17 residues. Trimming removed 3 bases from V and 1 base from J; junction bases left unmatched: 9. Germline lookup yields CDR1 SGHTA and CDR2 FQGNSA. The chain's CDR3 is CASSFDPQGALNYGYTF. The CDR3 bases are TGTGCCAGCAGCTTTGACCCACAGGGGGCGCTTAACTATGGCTACACCTTC.

The chain combines TRBV7-8 with TRBJ1-5, with D perhaps TRBD1 (5 bases). V lost 5 bases and J lost 5, with 22 bases in between. The CDR3 is 17 amino acids. CDR1 is SGHVS, CDR2 FQNEAQ, per germline. The CDR3: CASSASAGQGRDQPQHF. DNA of the CDR3: TGTGCCAGCAGCGCGTCGGCAGGGCAGGGCCGTGATCAGCCCCAGCATTTT.

This CDR3 reads CASSIPSVPDGNQPQHF. CDR3 in DNA: TGTGCCAGTAGTATCCCCTCGGTTCCCGATGGCAATCAGCCCCAGCATTTT. The J gene is TRBJ1-5, the V gene TRBV19, with D uncertain. Germline CDR1 and CDR2: LNHDA and SQIVND (reference sequence). CDR3 length: 17 amino acids. Trimming shortened V by 3 bases and J by 2 bases, and 17 bases separated the two germline ends. Variable domain in full (rest from reference TRBV19 and TRBJ1-5): DGGITQSPKYLFRKEGQNVTLSCEQNLNHDAMYWYRQDPGQGLRLIYYSQIVNDFQKGDIAEGYSVSREKKESFPLTVTSAQKNPTAFYLCASSIPSVPDGNQPQHFGDGTRLSIL.

The rearrangement links TRBV7-2 to TRBJ1-1; D ambiguous. Germline V gene sequence: CDR1 SGHTA, CDR2 FQGNSA. Trimming left V 1 base short and J 1 base short, with 10 bases between. The CDR3 has 15 residues. The CDR3 here is CASSLEPRANTEAFF. CDR3 nucleotides: TGTGCCAGCAGCTTAGAACCGCGGGCGAACACTGAAGCTTTCTTT.

The CDR3 region has the DNA TGCGCCAGCAGCCAAGGACTTTTTCGGGGACACTCTGGAAACACCATATATTTT. This encodes CASSQGLFRGHSGNTIYF. The chain uses TRBV4-3 and TRBJ1-3, with a possible D match to TRBD1 (6 bases). In germline, CDR1 is LGHNA, CDR2 YSLEER. This CDR3 spans 18 amino acids. Trimming took off 1 base at V and 0 bases at J, with 16 bases between the two ends.

The chain uses TRBV27 and TRBJ1-4; D not certain. Trimming cost V 6 bases and J 3 bases, with 11 bases left between them. This CDR3 comprises 14 residues. Germline V gene data show CDR1 as MNHEY and CDR2 as SMNVEV (reference sequence). The CDR3 coding sequence is TGTGCCAGCAGCGAGAGTGGAGCTAATGAAAAACTGTTTTTT. Translated: CASSESGANEKLFF. The full variable domain, rest sourced from reference TRBV27 and TRBJ1-4, is EAQVTQNPRYLITVTGKKLTVTCSQNMNHEYMSWYRQDPGLGLRQIYYSMNVEVTDKGDVPEGYKVSRKEKRNFPLILESPSPNQTSLYFCASSESGANEKLFFGSGTQLSVL.

The chain links TRBV14 to TRBJ2-5; D gene uncertain. V lost 4 bases, J lost 4 bases, and 4 bases lay in between. CDR3 length equals 11 residues. Germline assignment: CDR1 SGHDN and CDR2 FVKESK. CDR3 residues: CASSRGETQYF. The CDR3 DNA is TGTGCCAGCAGCCGCGGAGAGACCCAGTACTTC.

This chain joins TRBV3-1 (or the pseudogene TRBV3-2) and TRBJ1-2; maybe TRBD1 (6 bases). Germline V lookup: CDR1 LGHDT, CDR2 YNNKEL (reference sequence). The CDR3 length is 16 residues. The V end was cut by 4 bases, the J end by 1 base, with 16 bases between. The CDR3: CASSRGDRTVNYGYTF. The CDR3 nucleotides read TGTGCCAGCAGCCGAGGTGACAGGACGGTTAACTATGGCTACACCTTC.

CDR3 in DNA: TGTGCCAGCAGTTTAGTAGGACTTTCTCCGAGGGGGCTCGAGAATGGCTACACCTTC. This sequence encodes CASSLVGLSPRGLENGYTF. The rearrangement links TRBV28 to TRBJ1-2; TRBD1 agrees at 7 bases. Trimming at V came to 2 bases and at J to 6 bases, leaving 21 bases not matched to a gene. The CDR3 runs to 19 residues. Germline V gives CDR1 MDHEN, CDR2 SYDVKM.

The rearrangement links TRBV7-8 to TRBJ2-6; a possible D gene is TRBD1 (6 bases). The V and J ends lost 1 base and 0 bases respectively, with 22 bases between them. Germline values: CDR1 SGHVS, CDR2 FQNEAQ. The CDR3 contains 21 residues. CDR3 DNA: TGTGCCAGCAGCTTAGTGATCCCCGGGACACTGGGTGGCTCTGGGGCCAACGTCCTGACTTTC. This gives the protein CASSLVIPGTLGGSGANVLTF.

The chain employs TRBV19 and TRBJ2-5; D might be TRBD2 (6 bases). Germline V CDR1 and CDR2: LNHDA, SQIVND (reference sequence). With 4 bases removed from V and 4 bases from J, the gap between germline ends came to 7 bases. This CDR3 has 12 amino acids. CDR3 sequence: CASSSGAETQYF. The CDR3 DNA sequence: TGTGCCAGTAGTAGCGGGGCAGAGACCCAGTACTTC.

The table lists this clone with a few counts. This chain links TRBV6-6 with TRBJ2-7; unclear D gene. From germline, CDR1 is MNHNY and CDR2 SVGAGI (reference sequence). The germline V and J ends were trimmed by 5 bases and 1 base, with 6 bases remaining between them. This CDR3 has 12 residues. DNA for the CDR3: TGTGCCAGCAGTAGAGAATCCTACGAGCAGTACTTC. It translates to CASSRESYEQYF.

The chain employs TRBV13 and TRBJ2-1; possibly TRBD2 for D (5 bases). The CDR3 loop spans 15 amino acids. Trimming removed 0 bases at V and 0 bases at J, with 6 bases between. Germline lookup yields CDR1 PRHDT and CDR2 FYEKMQ (reference sequence). The CDR3 coding sequence is TGTGCCAGCAGCTTAGGGGGGAGCTCCTACAATGAGCAGTTCTTC. Translation: CASSLGGSSYNEQFF.

The rearrangement joins TRBV27 to TRBJ2-5; D remains unclear. Germline V gene lookup returns CDR1 MNHEY and CDR2 SMNVEV (reference sequence). The CDR3 is 14 residues long. Trimming stripped 4 bases from V and 0 bases from J, with 9 bases between. This chain's CDR3 is CASSSLGYQETQYF. CDR3 coding DNA: TGTGCCAGCAGTTCTCTCGGGTACCAAGAGACCCAGTACTTC.

The chain employs TRBV12-3 or TRBV12-4 and TRBJ1-5; TRBD1 is a possible D gene (6 bases). This CDR3 region has 12 residues. The germline V and J ends were trimmed by 9 bases and 4 bases, with 10 bases remaining between them. The CDR3 region has the DNA TGTGCCAGTTCACAGGGAAATCAGCCCCAGCATTTT. It is translated as CASSQGNQPQHF.

This clone was seen a few times. The chain joins TRBV7-9 to TRBJ2-7, with 8 bases lining up with TRBD2. CDR3 length: 15 amino acids. The V gene end was trimmed by 1 base and the J gene end by 4 bases; junction bases not matched to a gene: 6. The germline CDR1 and CDR2 sequences are SEHNR and FQNEAQ (reference sequence). Here the CDR3 DNA reads TGTGCCAGCAGCTTAGTCGGCGGGGGGTCTTACGAGCAGTACTTC. Protein product: CASSLVGGGSYEQYF.

The V and J genes are TRBV30 and TRBJ1-4, with 7 positions matching TRBD1. The CDR3 is 14 residues long. The V gene's germline CDR1 is GTSNPN and CDR2 SVGIG (reference sequence). The J segment lost 8 bases and the V segment lost 1 base, leaving 7 bases of the junction unmatched. The CDR3 coding sequence is TGTGCCTGGAGTGCACAGGGGCAGAGGGAAAAACTGTTTTTT. This codes for CAWSAQGQREKLFF.

The genes are TRBV2 and TRBJ2-7; D possibly corresponds to TRBD2 (5 bases). The CDR3 spans 14 residues. Between the trimmed V and J ends, which lost 4 bases and 2 bases, there was a span of 12 bases. Per the germline V gene, CDR1 is SNHLY and CDR2 is FYNNEI. Written as DNA, the CDR3 is TGTGCCAGCAGTGTGGGCGGGCTGACCTACGAGCAGTACTTC. Amino acids: CASSVGGLTYEQYF.

The genes are TRBV9 and TRBJ2-2, with 15 bases fitting TRBD2. J was trimmed by 7 bases and V by 3 bases; bases with no gene match: 4. This CDR3 spans 16 amino acids. Germline CDR1 reads SGDLS; CDR2 reads YYNGEE. The CDR3 sequence: CASSGGLAGGGGELFF. CDR3 in DNA: TGTGCCAGCAGCGGCGGACTAGCGGGAGGGGGCGGGGAGCTGTTTTTT.

The rearrangement links TRBV5-5 to TRBJ1-4; D remains ambiguous. CDR3 size: 13 residues. Per the germline V gene, CDR1 is SGHKS and CDR2 is YYEKEE (reference sequence). The ends were cut back, 0 bases at V and 5 bases at J, with 5 bases in the middle. CDR3 bases: TGTGCCAGCAGCTTGGGTCCAAATGAAAAACTGTTTTTT. Its translation: CASSLGPNEKLFF.